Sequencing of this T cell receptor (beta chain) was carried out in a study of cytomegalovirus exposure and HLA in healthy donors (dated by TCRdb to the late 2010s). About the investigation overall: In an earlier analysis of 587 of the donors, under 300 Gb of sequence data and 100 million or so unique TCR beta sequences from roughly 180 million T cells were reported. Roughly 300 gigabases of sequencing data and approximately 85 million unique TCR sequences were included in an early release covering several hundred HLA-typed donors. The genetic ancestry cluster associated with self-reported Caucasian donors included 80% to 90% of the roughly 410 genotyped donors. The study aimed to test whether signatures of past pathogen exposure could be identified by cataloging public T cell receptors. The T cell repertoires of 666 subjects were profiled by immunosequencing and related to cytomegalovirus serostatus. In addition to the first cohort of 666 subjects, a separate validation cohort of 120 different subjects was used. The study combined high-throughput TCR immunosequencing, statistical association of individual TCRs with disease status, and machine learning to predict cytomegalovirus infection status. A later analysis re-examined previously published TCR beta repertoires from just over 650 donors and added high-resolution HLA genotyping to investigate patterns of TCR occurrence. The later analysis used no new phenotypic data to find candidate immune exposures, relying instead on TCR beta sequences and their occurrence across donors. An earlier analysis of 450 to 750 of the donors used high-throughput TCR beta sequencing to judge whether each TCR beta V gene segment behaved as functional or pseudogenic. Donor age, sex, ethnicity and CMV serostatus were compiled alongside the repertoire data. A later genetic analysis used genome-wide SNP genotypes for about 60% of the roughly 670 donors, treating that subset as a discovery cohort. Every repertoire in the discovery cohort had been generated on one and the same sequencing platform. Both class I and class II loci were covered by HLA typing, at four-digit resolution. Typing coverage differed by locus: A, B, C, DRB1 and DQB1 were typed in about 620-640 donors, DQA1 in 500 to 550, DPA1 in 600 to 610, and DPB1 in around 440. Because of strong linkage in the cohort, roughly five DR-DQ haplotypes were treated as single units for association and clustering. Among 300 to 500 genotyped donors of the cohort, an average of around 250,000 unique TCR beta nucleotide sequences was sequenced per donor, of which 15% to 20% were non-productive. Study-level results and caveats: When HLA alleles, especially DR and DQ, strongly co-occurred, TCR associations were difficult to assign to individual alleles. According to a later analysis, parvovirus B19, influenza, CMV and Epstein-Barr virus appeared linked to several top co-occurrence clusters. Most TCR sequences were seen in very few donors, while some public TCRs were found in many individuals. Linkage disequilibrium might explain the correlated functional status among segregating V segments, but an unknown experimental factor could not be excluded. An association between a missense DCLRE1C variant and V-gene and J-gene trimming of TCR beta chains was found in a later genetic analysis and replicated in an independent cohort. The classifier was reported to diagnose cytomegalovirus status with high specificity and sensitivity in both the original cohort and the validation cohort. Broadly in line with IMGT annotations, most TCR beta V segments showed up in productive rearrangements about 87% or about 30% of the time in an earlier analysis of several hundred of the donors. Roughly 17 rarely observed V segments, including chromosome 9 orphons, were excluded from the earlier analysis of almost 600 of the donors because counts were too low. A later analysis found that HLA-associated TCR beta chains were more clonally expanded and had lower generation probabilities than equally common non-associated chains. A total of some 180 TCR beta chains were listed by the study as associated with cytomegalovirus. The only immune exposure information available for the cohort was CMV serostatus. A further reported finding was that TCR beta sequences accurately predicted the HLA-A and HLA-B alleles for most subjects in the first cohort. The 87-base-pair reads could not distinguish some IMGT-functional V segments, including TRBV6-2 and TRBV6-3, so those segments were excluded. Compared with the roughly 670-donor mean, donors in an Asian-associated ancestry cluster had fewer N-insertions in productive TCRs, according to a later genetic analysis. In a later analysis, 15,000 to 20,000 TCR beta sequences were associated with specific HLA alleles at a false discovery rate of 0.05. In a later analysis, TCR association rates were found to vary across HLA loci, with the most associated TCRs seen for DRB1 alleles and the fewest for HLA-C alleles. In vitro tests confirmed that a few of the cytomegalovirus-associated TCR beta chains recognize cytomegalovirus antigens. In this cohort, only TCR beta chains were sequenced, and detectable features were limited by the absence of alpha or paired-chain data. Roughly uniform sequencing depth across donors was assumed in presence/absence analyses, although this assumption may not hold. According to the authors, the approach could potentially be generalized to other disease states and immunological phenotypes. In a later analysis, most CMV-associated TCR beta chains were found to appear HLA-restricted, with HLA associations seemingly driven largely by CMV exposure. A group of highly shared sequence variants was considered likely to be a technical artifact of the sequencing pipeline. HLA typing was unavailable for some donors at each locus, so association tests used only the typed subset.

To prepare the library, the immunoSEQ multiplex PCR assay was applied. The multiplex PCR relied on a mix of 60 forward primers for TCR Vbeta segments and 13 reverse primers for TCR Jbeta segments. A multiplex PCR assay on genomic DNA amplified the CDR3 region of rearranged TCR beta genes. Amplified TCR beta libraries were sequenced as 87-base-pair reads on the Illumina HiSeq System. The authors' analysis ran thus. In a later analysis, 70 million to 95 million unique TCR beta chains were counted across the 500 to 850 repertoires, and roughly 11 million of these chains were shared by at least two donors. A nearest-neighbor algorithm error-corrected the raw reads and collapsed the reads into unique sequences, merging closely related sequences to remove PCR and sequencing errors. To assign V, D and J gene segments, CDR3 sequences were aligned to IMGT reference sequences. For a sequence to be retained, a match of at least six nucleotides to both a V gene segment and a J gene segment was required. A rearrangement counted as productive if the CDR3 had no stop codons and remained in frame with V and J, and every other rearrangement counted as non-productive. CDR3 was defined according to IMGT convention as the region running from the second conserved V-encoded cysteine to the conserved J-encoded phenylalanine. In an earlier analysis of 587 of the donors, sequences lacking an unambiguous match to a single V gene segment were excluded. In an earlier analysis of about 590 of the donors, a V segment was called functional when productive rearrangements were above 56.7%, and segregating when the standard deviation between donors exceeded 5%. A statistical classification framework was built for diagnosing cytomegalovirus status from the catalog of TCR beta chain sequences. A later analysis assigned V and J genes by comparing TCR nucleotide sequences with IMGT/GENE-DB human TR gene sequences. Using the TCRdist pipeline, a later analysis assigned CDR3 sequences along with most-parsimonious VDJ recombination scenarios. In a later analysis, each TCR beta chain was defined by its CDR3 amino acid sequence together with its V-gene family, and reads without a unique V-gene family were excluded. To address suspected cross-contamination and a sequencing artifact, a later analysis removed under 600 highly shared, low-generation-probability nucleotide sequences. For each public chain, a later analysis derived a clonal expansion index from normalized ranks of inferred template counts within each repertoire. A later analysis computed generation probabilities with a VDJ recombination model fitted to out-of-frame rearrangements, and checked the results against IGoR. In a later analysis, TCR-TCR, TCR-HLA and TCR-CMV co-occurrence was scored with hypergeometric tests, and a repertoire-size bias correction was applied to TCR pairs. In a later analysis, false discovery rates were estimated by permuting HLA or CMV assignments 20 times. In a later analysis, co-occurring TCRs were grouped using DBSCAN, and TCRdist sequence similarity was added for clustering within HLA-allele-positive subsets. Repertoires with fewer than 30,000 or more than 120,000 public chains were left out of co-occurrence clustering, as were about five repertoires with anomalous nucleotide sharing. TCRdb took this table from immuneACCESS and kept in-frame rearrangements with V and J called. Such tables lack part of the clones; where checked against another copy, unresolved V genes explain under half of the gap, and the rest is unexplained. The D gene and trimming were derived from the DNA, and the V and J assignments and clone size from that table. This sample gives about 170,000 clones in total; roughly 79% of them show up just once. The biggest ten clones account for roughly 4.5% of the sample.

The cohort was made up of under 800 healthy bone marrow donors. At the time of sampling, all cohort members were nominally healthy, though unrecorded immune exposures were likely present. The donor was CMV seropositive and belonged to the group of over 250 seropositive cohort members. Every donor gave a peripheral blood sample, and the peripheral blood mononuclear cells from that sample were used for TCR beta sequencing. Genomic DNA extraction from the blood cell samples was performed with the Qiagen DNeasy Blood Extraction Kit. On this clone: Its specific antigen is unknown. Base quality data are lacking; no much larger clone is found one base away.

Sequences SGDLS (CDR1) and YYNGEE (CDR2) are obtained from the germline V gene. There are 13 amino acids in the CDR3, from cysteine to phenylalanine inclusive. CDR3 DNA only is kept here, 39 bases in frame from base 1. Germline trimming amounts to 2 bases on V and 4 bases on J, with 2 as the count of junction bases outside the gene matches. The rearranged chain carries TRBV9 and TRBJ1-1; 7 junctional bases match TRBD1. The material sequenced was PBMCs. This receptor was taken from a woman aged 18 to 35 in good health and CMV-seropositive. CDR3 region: CASSVGTATEAFF. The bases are TGTGCCAGCAGCGTGGGGACAGCCACTGAAGCTTTCTTT.